The sequence of this T cell receptor (beta chain) was determined in a study of metastatic and nonmetastatic thyroid tumors. Study-level information: Where malignant and benign thyroid patients were concerned, repertoires were compared across blood and tumor or nodule tissue.

All patients were untreated before thyroid surgery. Within the sample, this clone is medium-sized. Its matching antigen is unknown. General study findings and limits: Malignant thyroid tumors reportedly exceeded benign nodules significantly in TCR beta diversity, with the difference appearing in blood and tumor.

Trimming pared 4 bases from V and 8 bases from J, leaving 23 bases between. CDR1 and CDR2 (germline): SEHNR, FQNEAQ (reference sequence). There are 16 residues in the CDR3. Original analysis: CDR3 was compared across clinicopathological groups, and the resulting differences were used to build a distant-metastasis classifier for papillary thyroid cancer. TCRdb called clones again from the PCR reads with MiXCR. These V and J calls rely on TCRdb rather than the paper's analysis. The table has over 20,000 clones, about 25% seen once. The chain links TRBV7-9 to TRBJ1-2; D call uncertain. The sample taken for sequencing was blood. This TCR was recovered from a female donor with papillary thyroid cancer or a benign thyroid nodule (not recorded which). Some clones in this sample may be carry-over from other donors' samples. The DNA for the CDR3 is TGTGCCAGCAGCTACTGGACGACTCCCGGCAGAGTGGGCTACACCTTC. This gives the protein CASSYWTTPGRVGYTF.